Detailed here is one T cell receptor beta chain. This clone's antigen is unknown. Per-nucleotide qualities are absent, and no much larger clonotype sits a single base away. The record originates from a study of CD8 T cells in Susac syndrome (dated by TCRdb to the late 2010s). Background for the entire study: The study used repertoire sequencing to test whether antigen drove CD8+ T cell activation and differentiation in Susac syndrome.

Peripheral blood CD8+ and CD4+ T cells from healthy donors, Susac syndrome patients and multiple sclerosis patients were profiled by high-throughput TCR beta sequencing. Healthy donors were age- and sex-matched controls. CD8+ TEMRA cells were enriched by FACS, while bulk CD8+ and CD4+ T cells were purified by magnetic negative isolation. Blood was drawn into EDTA tubes, processed within 24 hours, and PBMCs were isolated by density gradient centrifugation. PBMCs intended for TCR sequencing were cryopreserved in liquid nitrogen and were subsequently thawed in a 37 degrees C water bath. The sorted or isolated CD4+, CD8+ and CD8+ TEMRA cells had a purity of 90% or higher. RNA was extracted using the RNeasy kit, and about 0.5 to 1 ug of the RNA was reverse transcribed with random hexamers. TCR beta CDR3 regions were amplified with the immunoSEQ multiplex PCR assay covering 54 Vbeta and 13 Jbeta segments. PCR amplification bias was corrected by using a synthetic template baseline for primer optimization and computational correction. The authors processed their data as follows. Reads were annotated to V, D and J genes according to IMGT and were analyzed with immunoSEQ Analyzer, with only productive sequences retained. Clonality was computed as one minus Shannon entropy normalized by log2 of the number of productive unique sequences. For each patient and control, public and private clones were evaluated within the 100 most prevalent clones. A clone was defined as Susac-specific if it was absent from the healthy and MS cohorts, from around 960 published viral clones and from other ImmuneACCESS disease sequences. TCRdb reprocessing: public reads trimmed at Q25 with fastp, clones called with MiXCR, in-frame beta chains kept. Every entry covers one CDR3 protein and lists the most common genes and DNA from its rows. For this entry, the V and J calls and clone size follow TCRdb and not the study's own pipeline. This sample lists 160,000 or so distinct CDR3 sequences; about 91% were detected once. 0.08% of the sample lies in the top ten.

CDR1 and CDR2 were assigned from the germline V gene (reference sequence) as DFQATT and SNEGSKA. The cysteine opens and the phenylalanine closes a CDR3 of 12 amino acids. The read is trimmed to its CDR3 DNA, 36 bases read in frame from base 1. The V and J ends are trimmed by 6 bases and 4 bases, leaving 12 bases between them. Study-wide conclusions, independent of this receptor: The number of individuals in the TCR sequencing and HLA analysis was recognized as being relatively small.

The V and J genes are TRBV20-1 and TRBJ1-1, and possibly TRBD1, on 6 matching bases. Sequencing was performed on CD4+ T cells from PBMCs. The sequence derives from a human donor in good health. The CDR3 loop reads CSARTVGTEAFF. DNA sequence: TGCAGTGCCCGGACAGTAGGCACTGAAGCTTTCTTT.